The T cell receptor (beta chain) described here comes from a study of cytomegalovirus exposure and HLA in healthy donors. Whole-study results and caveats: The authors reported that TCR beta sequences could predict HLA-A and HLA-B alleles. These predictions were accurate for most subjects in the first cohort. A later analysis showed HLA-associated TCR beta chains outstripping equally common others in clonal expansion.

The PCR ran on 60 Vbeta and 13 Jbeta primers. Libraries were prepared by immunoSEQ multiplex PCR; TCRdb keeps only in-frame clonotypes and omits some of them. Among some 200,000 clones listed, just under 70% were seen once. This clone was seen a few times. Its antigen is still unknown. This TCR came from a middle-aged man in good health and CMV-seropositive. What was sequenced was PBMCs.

The CDR3 loop is CASSPRTWGTDTQYF. CDR3 DNA: TGTGCCAGCAGCCCAAGGACATGGGGCACAGATACGCAGTATTTT. The V gene is TRBV5-6, the J gene TRBJ2-3; weak D call: TRBD1 (5 bases). Germline lookup yields CDR1 SGHDT and CDR2 YYEEEE. The CDR3 covers 15 residues. Trimming removed 4 bases from V and 1 base from J, with 13 bases in between.